This T cell receptor (beta chain) was sequenced in a study of monozygotic twins with inflammatory bowel disease. Whole-study results and caveats: In patient repertoires, differing immunosuppressive treatments may have added some variability.

For every TCR library, roughly 3,700 ng of total RNA was used. Incorporation of UMIs carrying a 6-nucleotide sample barcode was performed by template switching. TCRdb re-called the 5' RACE reads, yielding one record per CDR3 amino acid sequence without DNA. This sample's clone table lists about 43,000 distinct CDR3 sequences. About this clonotype itself: Its antigen is undetermined.

This CDR3 comprises 18 residues. Germline V gives CDR1 MGHRA, CDR2 YSYEKL. This TCR was sampled from a human donor with ulcerative colitis or Crohn's disease, or a healthy co-twin of an affected twin (not recorded which). The sequencing sample was made of blood. This rearrangement joins TRBV4-1 to TRBJ2-1; TCRdb outputs TRBD2, but without DNA this stays unchecked. CDR3 residues: CASSQVDMGLAGANEQFF.